This T cell receptor beta chain emerged from a study of PD-L1 blockade in urothelial cancer. Specified time point: pretreatment peripheral blood. V was clipped by 4 bases and J by 4 bases, with 4 bases between them. This CDR3 spans 11 amino acids. The germline V gene encodes CDR1 MNHEY and CDR2 SVGAGI. Clones were sequenced by immunoSEQ multiplex PCR, and TCRdb holds only the in-frame ones, with some missing. The data show tens of thousands of clones, with about 85% seen just once and about 7.4% held by the top ten. The clonotype comes from a middle-aged man with urothelial cancer. The specimen comprised PBMCs, sampled around atezolizumab (anti-PD-L1) treatment. The V gene is TRBV6-5, the J gene TRBJ1-1; D remains ambiguous. CDR3 DNA: TGTGCCAGCAGTTCCCTCACTGAAGCTTTCTTT. This gives the protein CASSSLTEAFF.